This note documents a single TCR beta chain sequence. What it recognizes is unknown. The sample comes from a study of shared clonotypes between healthy human individuals. Overall study: Every donor yielded three CD4 naive, three CD4 memory, two CD8 naive and one CD8 memory plate. Overall study results and limits: The sharing of 4% to 5.5% of naive CD4 clonotypes was seen across several donors.

Splitting of each subset's genomic DNA was done evenly across several immunoSEQ plates. The data were produced by immunoSEQ multiplex PCR, yet TCRdb's version contains in-frame clones alone and is incomplete. The table has about 1.4 million clones, roughly 96% seen once. The specimen was naive CD4+ T cells sorted from blood. Subset defined: CD45RA+ positively selected. This TCR was sampled from a young man in good health.

The DNA of the CDR3 is TGTGCCAGCAGCTTAGCGGGACTAGCGGGAGCTGGTTGGCAGTTCTTC. Translating it yields CASSLAGLAGAGWQFF. V and J are TRBV7-9 and TRBJ2-1; 14 bases line up with TRBD2. CDR1 and CDR2 (germline): SEHNR, FQNEAQ (reference sequence). V lost 0 bases, J lost 12 bases, and 7 bases stayed unmatched. The CDR3 consists of 16 residues.